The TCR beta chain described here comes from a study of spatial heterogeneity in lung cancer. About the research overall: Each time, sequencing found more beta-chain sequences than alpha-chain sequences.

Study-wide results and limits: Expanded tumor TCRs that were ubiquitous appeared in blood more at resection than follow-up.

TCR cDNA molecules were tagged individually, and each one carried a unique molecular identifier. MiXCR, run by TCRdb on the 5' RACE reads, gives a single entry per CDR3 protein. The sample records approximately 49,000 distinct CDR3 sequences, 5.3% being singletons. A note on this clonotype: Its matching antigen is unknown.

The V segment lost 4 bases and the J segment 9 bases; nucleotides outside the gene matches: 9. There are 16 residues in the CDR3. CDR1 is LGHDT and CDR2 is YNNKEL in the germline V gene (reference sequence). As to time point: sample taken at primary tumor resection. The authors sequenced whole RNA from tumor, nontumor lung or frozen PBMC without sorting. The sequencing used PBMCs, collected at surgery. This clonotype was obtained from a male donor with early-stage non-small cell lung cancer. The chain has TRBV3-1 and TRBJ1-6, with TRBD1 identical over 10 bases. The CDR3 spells CASSPAIGTGASPLHF. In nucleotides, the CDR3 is TGTGCCAGCAGCCCTGCGATCGGGACAGGGGCTTCACCCCTCCACTTT. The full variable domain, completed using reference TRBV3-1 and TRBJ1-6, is DTAVSQTPKYLVTQMGNDKSIKCEQNLGHDTMYWYKQDSKKFLKIMFSYNNKELIINETVPNRFSPKSPDKAHLNLHINSLELGDSAVYFCASSPAIGTGASPLHFGNGTRLTVT.